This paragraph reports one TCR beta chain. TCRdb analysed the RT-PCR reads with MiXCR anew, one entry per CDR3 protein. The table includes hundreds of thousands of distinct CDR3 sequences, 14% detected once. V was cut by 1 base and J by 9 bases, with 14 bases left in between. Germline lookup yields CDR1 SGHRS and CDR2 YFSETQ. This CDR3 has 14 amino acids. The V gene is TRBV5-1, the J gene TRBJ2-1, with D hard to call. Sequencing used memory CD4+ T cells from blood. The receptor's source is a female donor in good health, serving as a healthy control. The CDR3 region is CASSLSPRTGEQFF. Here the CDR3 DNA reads TGCGCCAGCAGCTTGTCGCCCAGAACGGGTGAGCAGTTCTTC.